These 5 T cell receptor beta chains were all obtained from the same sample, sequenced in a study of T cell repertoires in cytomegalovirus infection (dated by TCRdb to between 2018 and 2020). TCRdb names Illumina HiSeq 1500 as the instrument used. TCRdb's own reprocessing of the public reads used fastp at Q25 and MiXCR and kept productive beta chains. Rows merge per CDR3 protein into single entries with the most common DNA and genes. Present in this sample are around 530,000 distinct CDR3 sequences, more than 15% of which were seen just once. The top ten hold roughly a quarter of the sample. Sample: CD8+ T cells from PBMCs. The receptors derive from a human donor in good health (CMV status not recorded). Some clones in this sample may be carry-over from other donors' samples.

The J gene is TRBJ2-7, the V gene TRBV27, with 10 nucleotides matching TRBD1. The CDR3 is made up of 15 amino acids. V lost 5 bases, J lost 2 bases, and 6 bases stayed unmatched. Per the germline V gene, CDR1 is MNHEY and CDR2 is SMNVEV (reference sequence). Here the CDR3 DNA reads TGTGCCAGCAGTGACAGGGACAGGGGTGCCTACGAGCAGTACTTC. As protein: CASSDRDRGAYEQYF.

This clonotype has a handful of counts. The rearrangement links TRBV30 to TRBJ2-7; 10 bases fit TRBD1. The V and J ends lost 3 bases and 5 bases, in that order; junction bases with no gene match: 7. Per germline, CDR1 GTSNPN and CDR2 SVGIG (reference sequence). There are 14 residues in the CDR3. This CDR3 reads CAWSAGQGEDEQYF. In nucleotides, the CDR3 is TGTGCCTGGAGCGCTGGACAGGGGGAGGACGAGCAGTACTTC.

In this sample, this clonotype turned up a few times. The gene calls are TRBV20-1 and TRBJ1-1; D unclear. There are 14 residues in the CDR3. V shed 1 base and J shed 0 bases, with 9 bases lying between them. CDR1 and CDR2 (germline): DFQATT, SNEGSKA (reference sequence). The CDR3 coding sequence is TGCAGTGCTAGAGGTCTATTCATGAACACTGAAGCTTTCTTT. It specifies CSARGLFMNTEAFF.

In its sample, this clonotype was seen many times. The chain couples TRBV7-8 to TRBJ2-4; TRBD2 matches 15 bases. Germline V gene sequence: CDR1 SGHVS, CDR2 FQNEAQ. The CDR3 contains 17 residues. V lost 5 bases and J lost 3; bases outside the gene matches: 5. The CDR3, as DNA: TGTGCCAGCAGCGGGGGACTAGCGGGAGGAATCAAAAACATTCAGTACTTC. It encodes CASSGGLAGGIKNIQYF.

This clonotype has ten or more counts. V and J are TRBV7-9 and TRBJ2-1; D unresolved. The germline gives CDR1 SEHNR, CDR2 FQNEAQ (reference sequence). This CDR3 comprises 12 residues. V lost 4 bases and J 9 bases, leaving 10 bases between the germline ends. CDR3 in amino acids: CASSSDDIEQFF. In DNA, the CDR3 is TGTGCCAGCAGCTCGGACGATATTGAGCAGTTCTTC.